The 19 T cell receptor beta chains below come from one sample, sequenced in a study of T cells after yellow fever vaccination. TCRdb ran MiXCR on the 5' RACE reads and lists one entry per CDR3 protein. In the table there are some 130,000 distinct CDR3 sequences, about 7% of which are singletons. Source: CD4+ T cells sorted from PBMCs, taken 10 days after the yellow fever booster vaccination. These receptors originate from a man younger than 45 who received the YFV17D yellow fever vaccine.

This clonotype was counted only a few times. The V gene is TRBV5-6, the J gene TRBJ2-2; D not resolved. V lost 4 bases, J lost 3 bases, and 10 bases lay in between. This CDR3 region has 14 residues. Germline lookup yields CDR1 SGHDT and CDR2 YYEEEE. The CDR3 nucleotides are TGTGCCAGCAGCCCTGACACTTACACCGGGGAGCTGTTTTTT. Its protein is CASSPDTYTGELFF.

This clonotype appeared many times. This chain connects TRBV24-1 to TRBJ2-1; TRBD1 matches 7 bases. Looked up from germline, CDR1 is KGHDR and CDR2 is SFDVKD. J was trimmed by 6 bases and V by 4 bases; bases with no gene match: 5. The CDR3 has 14 amino acids. The CDR3 region is CATSEAGTVNEQFF. DNA for the CDR3: TGTGCCACCAGTGAAGCCGGGACAGTCAATGAGCAGTTCTTC.

This clonotype was recorded at least ten times. This rearrangement joins TRBV6-1 to TRBJ2-3; 7 bases are a match to TRBD2. With V trimmed by 3 bases and J by 6 bases, 0 bases remained unmatched. The germline V gene encodes CDR1 MNHNS and CDR2 SASEGT. The CDR3 is 12 residues long. CDR3 protein: CASSERGDTQYF. Here the CDR3 DNA reads TGTGCCAGCAGTGAGCGGGGGGATACGCAGTATTTT.

The rearrangement links TRBV6-5 to TRBJ1-6; a weak D match, TRBD1 (6 bases). V gave up 2 bases and J gave up 10 bases, with 12 bases separating them. The CDR3 sequence is 14 residues long. CDR1 and CDR2 (germline): MNHEY, SVGAGI. CDR3 protein: CASSYLGGDSPLHF. The CDR3 DNA reads TGTGCCAGCAGTTACCTAGGGGGTGACTCACCCCTCCACTTT.

This clonotype was counted at least ten times. The chain is built from TRBV10-1 and TRBJ2-3, with no clear D. The CDR3 is 15 amino acids. V was clipped by 3 bases and J by 0 bases, with 10 bases between them. From germline, CDR1 is WNHNN and CDR2 SYGVQD (reference sequence). CDR3 residues: CASSESTRSTDTQYF. The CDR3, as DNA: TGCGCCAGCAGTGAATCAACAAGGAGCACAGATACGCAGTATTTT.

DNA for the CDR3: TGTGCCAGCAGCTTAGCCCGTGGGGGGGTAACAACCTACGAGCAGTACTTC. This gives the protein CASSLARGGVTTYEQYF. This chain connects TRBV7-2 to TRBJ2-7, with 7 nucleotides matching TRBD2. CDR1 and CDR2 (germline): SGHTA, FQGNSA. The J segment lost 2 bases and the V segment lost 0 bases, leaving 10 bases of the junction unmatched. This CDR3 comprises 17 residues.

This clonotype was seen repeatedly, ten times or more. The rearrangement links TRBV7-9 to TRBJ1-5; no reliable D call. Germline CDR1 is SEHNR and CDR2 is FQNEAQ (reference sequence). This CDR3 is 13 amino acids long. The V end lost 5 bases, the J end lost 5 bases, and 10 bases lay between the germline ends. CDR3 loop: CASSRGVDQPQHF. The CDR3 nucleotides are TGTGCCAGCAGCCGGGGAGTAGATCAGCCCCAGCATTTT. Combining the CDR3 with reference TRBV7-9 and TRBJ1-5 gives the whole variable domain DTGVSQNPRHKITKRGQNVTFRCDPISEHNRLYWYRQTLGQGPEFLTYFQNEAQLEKSRLLSDRFSAERPKGSFSTLEIQRTEQGDSAMYLCASSRGVDQPQHFGDGTRLSIL.

This clonotype was seen ten or more times. V and J are TRBV12-3 or TRBV12-4 and TRBJ2-1; D is undetermined. Trimming shortened V by 6 bases and J by 4 bases, and 4 bases separated the two germline ends. The CDR3 runs to 11 residues. CDR3 protein: CASSGYNEQFF. CDR3 nucleotide sequence: TGTGCCAGCAGCGGATACAATGAGCAGTTCTTC.

This clonotype was recorded many times. The CDR3 nucleotides read TGTGCCACCAGCAGAGATCGGAAGGAAGAGCAGTTCTTC. Its translation is CATSRDRKEEQFF. The gene calls are TRBV15 and TRBJ2-1; D gene ambiguous. Germline assignment: CDR1 LNHNV and CDR2 YYDKDF (reference sequence). Trimming took off 0 bases at V and 10 bases at J, with 10 bases between the two ends. The length of the CDR3 is 13 residues.

This clonotype was recorded a few times. The chain uses TRBV4-3 and TRBJ2-4, with D possibly TRBD1 on 5 matching bases. The CDR3 extends over 17 amino acids. CDR1 and CDR2 from the germline V gene are LGHNA and YSLEER. Trimming removed 0 bases from V and 0 bases from J, with 12 bases in between. The CDR3 sequence is CASSQDPQGGAKNIQYF. As DNA, the CDR3 is TGCGCCAGCAGCCAAGATCCCCAGGGCGGAGCCAAAAACATTCAGTACTTC.

This clonotype was counted at least ten times. CDR3: CASSGTGGITGELFF. The CDR3 DNA reads as TGTGCCAGCAGCGGAACAGGGGGCATCACCGGGGAGCTGTTTTTT. This chain joins TRBV5-4 and TRBJ2-2; 9 bases match TRBD1. Looked up from germline, CDR1 is SGHNT and CDR2 is YYREEE (reference sequence). The trim removed 4 bases at V and 4 bases at J, leaving 5 bases unmatched. CDR3 length equals 15 residues.

This clonotype was seen repeatedly, ten times or more. This sequence joins TRBV20-1 and TRBJ2-3; 7 bases agree with TRBD2. The CDR3 contains 14 residues. From germline, CDR1 is DFQATT and CDR2 SNEGSKA (reference sequence). The V segment lost 1 base and the J segment 2 bases; nucleotides outside the gene matches: 3. The chain's CDR3 is CSARVAGATDTQYF. The CDR3 DNA is TGCAGTGCTAGAGTAGCGGGTGCCACAGATACGCAGTATTTT.

This clonotype was found many times. The chain employs TRBV20-1 and TRBJ2-7; TRBD1 is a possible D gene (6 bases). The CDR3 is 14 residues long. Trimming took off 0 bases at V and 5 bases at J, with 14 bases between the two ends. CDR1 and CDR2 from the germline V gene are DFQATT and SNEGSKA (reference sequence). The CDR3 spells CSAREAGVENEQYF. The CDR3 nucleotides read TGCAGTGCTAGAGAGGCAGGGGTTGAGAACGAGCAGTACTTC.

This clonotype has ten or more counts. V gene TRBV9 combines with J gene TRBJ1-2; possibly TRBD1 for D (5 bases). V lost 3 bases and J lost 8, with 20 bases in between. Looked up from germline, CDR1 is SGDLS and CDR2 is YYNGEE. CDR3 length: 15 amino acids. CDR3 amino acids: CASSAEPQGSNGYTF. The CDR3, as DNA: TGTGCCAGCAGCGCGGAACCCCAGGGAAGTAACGGCTACACCTTC.

This clonotype has only a few counts. The V gene is TRBV19, the J gene TRBJ2-5; D is unclear. Per the germline V gene, CDR1 is LNHDA and CDR2 is SQIVND (reference sequence). The CDR3 has 13 residues. Trimming cost V 4 bases and J 4 bases, with 10 bases left between them. CDR3 protein: CASSSSLVETQYF. The CDR3 DNA sequence: TGTGCCAGTAGTAGTTCCTTGGTAGAGACCCAGTACTTC.

The rearrangement uses TRBV7-2 and TRBJ2-1; no definite D call. Trimming stripped 2 bases from V and 7 bases from J, with 3 bases between. CDR3 length: 11 residues. Per germline, CDR1 SGHTA and CDR2 FQGNSA. CDR3 residues: CASSLSNEQFF. The CDR3 coding sequence is TGTGCCAGCAGCTTAAGTAATGAGCAGTTCTTC.

In its sample, this clonotype was seen many times. The chain uses TRBV12-3 or TRBV12-4 and TRBJ1-3, with a weak D call TRBD1 (5 bases). The V gene lost 7 bases and the J gene lost 1 base, with 8 bases spanning the gap. The CDR3 covers 13 residues. The CDR3 protein is CASTQGSGNTIYF. As DNA, the CDR3 is TGTGCCAGCACTCAGGGATCTGGAAACACCATATATTTT.

The table lists this clonotype with many counts. The rearrangement joins TRBV20-1 to TRBJ1-6; TRBD1 might be the D (5 bases). The germline V and J ends were trimmed by 0 bases and 14 bases, with 11 bases remaining between them. Per germline, CDR1 DFQATT and CDR2 SNEGSKA (reference sequence). The CDR3 totals 12 residues. This chain's CDR3 is CSARDQGESLHF. The CDR3 region has the DNA TGCAGTGCTAGAGATCAGGGCGAATCCCTCCACTTT.

For this clonotype: Just one base apart from a much larger clone, this may be a read error. V usage is TRBV7-2 and J usage is TRBJ2-4; TRBD2 might be the D (6 bases). Looked up from germline, CDR1 is SGHTA and CDR2 is FQGNSA. The V gene lost 3 bases and the J gene lost 3 bases, with 12 bases spanning the gap. The CDR3 extends over 15 amino acids. The CDR3 DNA is TGTGCCAGCAGCTTGCGGGGAGCGTACAAAAACATTCAGTACTTC. This translates into CASSLRGAYKNIQYF.